These 6 T cell receptor beta chains originate from one sample sequenced in a study of glioma-infiltrating T cells. Using RNA template, CDR3s of TCR alpha and beta were amplified with iRepertoire arm-PCR. MiXCR, applied by TCRdb to the multiplex PCR reads, yields one record per CDR3 protein. The sample records about 94,000 distinct CDR3 sequences, 23% being singletons. Source material: glioma tissue, nonneoplastic brain tissue, or PBMCs (not recorded which). The source is a human donor with low-grade glioma or glioblastoma, undergoing nonglioma brain surgery, or in good health (not recorded which).

This clonotype turned up a few times. V usage is TRBV29-1 and J usage is TRBJ2-1; D gene ambiguous. Germline V gives CDR1 SQVTM, CDR2 ANQGSEA. Between the trimmed V and J ends, which lost 0 bases and 8 bases, there was a span of 8 bases. The CDR3 has 12 amino acids. The CDR3 DNA is TGCAGCGTTGAAGATCTTCGGGATGAGCAGTTCTTC. Translating it yields CSVEDLRDEQFF.

This clonotype was recorded at least ten times. At one end the junction does not follow the germline gene, possibly because of a read error. The chain couples TRBV15 to TRBJ2-1; a weak D match, TRBD1 (6 bases). Germline V gives CDR1 LNHNV, CDR2 YYDKDF (reference sequence). The CDR3 spans 15 residues. CDR3 DNA sequence: TGTGCCACCAGCCGAGACGGGACATTCTACAATGAGCAGTTCTTC. As protein: CATSRDGTFYNEQFF.

Concerning this clonotype: A much larger clonotype is one base distant, so this may be a read error. V and J are TRBV2 and TRBJ1-5; D perhaps matches TRBD1 (6 bases). CDR1 is SNHLY and CDR2 is FYNNEI in the germline V gene. The CDR3 is 14 residues long. V dropped 6 bases and J dropped 6 bases, with 15 bases sitting between them. CDR3 in amino acids: CASSSDSGGQPQHF. CDR3 in DNA: TGTGCCAGCAGCTCGGACAGTGGAGGTCAGCCCCAGCATTTT.

This clonotype was detected once. This sequence may be a read error, since a much larger clone differs from it by one base. This chain links TRBV6-1 with TRBJ1-1; D perhaps matches TRBD1 (6 bases). The CDR3 contains 16 residues. Trimming cost V 8 bases and J 2 bases, with 21 bases left between them. Germline CDR1 and CDR2: MNHNS and SASEGT. In nucleotides, the CDR3 is TGTGCCAGCGGCCCCTTATCCACAGGGTTTAACACTGAAGCTTTCTTT. Translating it yields CASGPLSTGFNTEAFF.

This clonotype was seen repeatedly, ten times or more. This sequence joins TRBV6-1 and TRBJ2-3, with 8 bases matching TRBD2. The V gene end was trimmed by 2 bases and the J gene end by 2 bases; junction bases not matched to a gene: 3. Germline V gene lookup returns CDR1 MNHNS and CDR2 SASEGT. The CDR3 is 15 amino acids. CDR3 DNA: TGTGCCAGCAGTGAATACGGGAGGGCCACAGATACGCAGTATTTT. Residues: CASSEYGRATDTQYF.

This clonotype was recorded many times. The chain is built from TRBV3-1 and TRBJ2-3; possibly TRBD1 for D (6 bases). CDR3 length: 14 residues. Trimming left V 4 bases short and J 2 bases short, with 10 bases between. Looked up from germline, CDR1 is LGHDT and CDR2 is YNNKEL (reference sequence). CDR3 sequence: CASSRGTPTDTQYF. The CDR3 bases are TGTGCCAGCAGCCGAGGGACACCCACAGATACGCAGTATTTT.